Included here is one T cell receptor (beta chain) sequence, with context. J was trimmed by 2 bases and V by 4 bases; bases with no gene match: 11. The CDR3 sequence is 17 residues long. Per the germline V gene, CDR1 is SGHDN and CDR2 is FVKESK. The sample belongs to a study of blood T cell repertoires in COVID-19. For the study at large: Acute-phase and convalescent COVID-19 samples originated in the United States, Italy and Spain.

TCRdb keeps only in-frame clones here, not all; method: immunoSEQ multiplex PCR. The repertoire has approximately 200,000 clones, around 85% of them found once; the top ten carry over 15%. The source of this sequence is a man aged 40-50 years who had recovered from COVID-19. The chain uses TRBV14 and TRBJ2-7; 10 bases are a match to TRBD2. Sequenced material: PBMCs or T cells enriched from blood (not recorded which). The chain's CDR3 is CASSRSSGRTSTYEQYF. For the CDR3, the DNA is TGTGCCAGCAGCCGAAGTAGCGGGAGGACCTCTACCTACGAGCAGTACTTC.